The T cell receptor (beta chain) under discussion was sequenced for a study of blood T cell repertoires in COVID-19 (TCRdb year 2020). Regarding the study in general: Samples from collaborators originated in the United States, Italy and Spain and spanned both the acute and convalescent phases of COVID-19. The prospective study material was composed of cDNA or gDNA derived from T cells, B-cell-depleted T cells, or PBMCs. Subjects who had been exposed to COVID-19, were actively infected with it, or had recovered from it provided the deeply sampled blood TCRbeta repertoires that made up the dataset. A freely available public database, intended as a resource for researchers studying the immune response to SARS-CoV-2, is where the repertoires were released. Samples were obtained from the ongoing ImmuneRACE study (first 160 participants) and from over 1,000 subjects provided by 6 global collaborators. The sample metadata nearly always contained a de-identified subject ID, COVID-19 status, age in years and sex. Where available, HLA class I and class II types were obtained from metadata supplied by the sample provider rather than from assay-based typing. Broad study findings and their caveats: Clinical and demographic metadata were provided uncurated, with the amount varying by source and participant.

Whole blood was collected in K2EDTA tubes by collaborating institutions according to the institutions' own protocols. For TCRbeta analysis, collaborators shipped samples as frozen whole blood, isolated PBMCs, or DNA extracted from either of those sample types. Looking up the germline V gene yields CDR1 MGHRA and CDR2 YSYEKL. The CDR3 contains 15 residues, cysteine and phenylalanine counted. Here the CDR3 DNA is all that survives: 45 bases in frame from base 1. After removal of 4 bases from V and 5 bases from J, the junction retains 8 bases not matched to a gene. Remarks on this clone: There is no known antigen for this receptor. Per-nucleotide qualities are absent, and no much larger clonotype sits a single base away.

TCRbeta CDR3 regions were amplified from genomic DNA by means of the immunoSEQ Assay, a bias-controlled multiplex PCR. Processing in the source paper ran as follows. Within the assay, amplification of reference gene primers was used to estimate how many nucleated cells each sample contained. Sequence reads were collapsed and filtered to measure the absolute abundance of every unique TCRbeta CDR3 rearrangement. For each sample, productive Simpson clonality was calculated as the square root of Simpson's diversity index over productive rearrangements. The immuneACCESS repertoire file appears here via TCRdb, limited to in-frame rearrangements. These files lack a portion of the clones; in checked studies, under half of the deficit traces to unresolved V genes, and the cause of the others is not known. The V and J calls and clone size come from that table; D and trimming were worked out from the DNA. The sample table contains about 86,000 clones; only one count was recorded for approximately 80% of them. The top ten clonotypes cover roughly 32% of the sample.

This TCR derives from a woman older than 75 with active or convalescent COVID-19. Recombination connected TRBV4-1 to TRBJ2-1, with TRBD1 identical over 7 junction bases. Sequenced sample: peripheral blood. The nucleotide sequence is given as TGCGCCAGCAGCCCCCGGGACAGCACGCACAATGAGCAGTTCTTC. Its product reads: CASSPRDSTHNEQFF.